These T cell receptor beta chains were read from a single sample in a study of patients and donors after allogeneic stem cell transplantation. TCRdb ran MiXCR on the RT-PCR reads and lists one entry per CDR3 protein. The sample lists 240 or so distinct CDR3 sequences, under 2.5% occurring once. The specimen sequenced was blood, either unsorted or a sorted T cell fraction (not recorded which). These receptors were taken from a human donor who was either an allogeneic HSCT recipient or a stem cell or donor lymphocyte infusion donor (not recorded which). It is not recorded whose cells these are; they may come from a transplant donor. Each CDR3 is given with its conserved first and last residue. Each record gives: V gene, D gene, J gene, clone size, CDR3 DNA, CDR3 protein. D genes are given only for firm matches. Clone size is stated in some rows and not others, as once, few, many or a class when expanded.

V: TRBV4-1; D: .; J: TRBJ2-2; size: large; DNA: TGCGCCAGCAGCGGGAGAGGGGGAACCGGGGAGCTGTTTTTT; CDR3: CASSGRGGTGELFF
V: TRBV7-6; D: .; J: TRBJ2-1; size: large; DNA: TGTGCCAGCAGCTTAGCGGCCCCTAGAGCCATTGTCGATGAGCAGTTCTTC; CDR3: CASSLAAPRAIVDEQFF
V: TRBV5-1; D: .; J: TRBJ1-1; size: large; DNA: TGCGCCAGCAGCTACGGCCAAGAAGCTTTCTTT; CDR3: CASSYGQEAFF
V: TRBV7-6; D: .; J: TRBJ2-2; size: large; DNA: TGTGCCAGTCGGGATGCCGGGGAGCTGTTTTTT; CDR3: CASRDAGELFF
V: TRBV5-6; D: .; J: TRBJ2-7; size: large; DNA: TGTGCCAGCAGTTCCTCCTACTACGAGCAGTACTTC; CDR3: CASSSSYYEQYF
V: TRBV5-1; D: TRBD2; J: TRBJ2-1; size: large; DNA: TGCGCCAGCAGCTTGGGGACTAGCGGGACAAACAATGAGCAGTTCTTC; CDR3: CASSLGTSGTNNEQFF
V: TRBV6-6; D: TRBD2; J: TRBJ2-7; size: few; DNA: TGTGCCAGCAGTCCTAGCGGGAGGGCCTACGAGCAGTACTTC; CDR3: CASSPSGRAYEQYF
V: TRBV7-9; D: .; J: TRBJ2-3; size: large; DNA: TGTGCCAGCAGCTTGTCAATCGCAGATACGCAGTATTTT; CDR3: CASSLSIADTQYF
V: TRBV5-1; D: .; J: TRBJ2-1; size: .; DNA: TGCGCCAGCAGCTTGGCCGGGGAGCAGTTCTTC; CDR3: CASSLAGEQFF
V: TRBV19; D: .; J: TRBJ2-5; size: large; DNA: TGTGCCAGTAGTGACGCCCGACCCCAAGAGACCCAGTACTTC; CDR3: CASSDARPQETQYF
V: TRBV11-3; D: .; J: TRBJ2-1; size: large; DNA: TGTGCCAGCAGCCCAACATGGGGTACTGGTGAGCAGTTCTTC; CDR3: CASSPTWGTGEQFF
V: TRBV28; D: TRBD1; J: TRBJ1-1; size: few; DNA: TGTGCCAGCACCGACAGGGATCTGAACACTGAAGCTTTCTTT; CDR3: CASTDRDLNTEAFF
V: TRBV7-6; D: .; J: TRBJ2-1; size: large; DNA: TGTGCCAGCAGCTTGGCGATTAGCTCCTACAATGAGCAGTTCTTC; CDR3: CASSLAISSYNEQFF
V: TRBV12-3/TRBV12-4; D: TRBD2; J: TRBJ2-2; size: large; DNA: TGTGCCAGCAGTTTGCTAGCGGTGAACACCGGGGAGCTGTTTTTT; CDR3: CASSLLAVNTGELFF
V: TRBV9; D: .; J: TRBJ1-2; size: .; DNA: TGTGCCAGCAGCGTAGGAGTGGGACTCGCAAACTATGGCTACACCTTC; CDR3: CASSVGVGLANYGYTF
V: TRBV27; D: .; J: TRBJ2-7; size: hyperexpanded; DNA: TGTGCCAGCGAAGGGGCCGCGTCCGAGCAGTACTTC; CDR3: CASEGAASEQYF
V: TRBV7-6; D: .; J: TRBJ1-1; size: large; DNA: TGTGCCAGCAGCTTAGTTACAGGGTTGAACACTGAAGCTTTCTTT; CDR3: CASSLVTGLNTEAFF
V: TRBV9; D: .; J: TRBJ1-2; size: .; DNA: TGTGCCAGCAGCCCTTTCTCAAAGACAGGCGCCTATGGCTACACCTTC; CDR3: CASSPFSKTGAYGYTF
V: TRBV11-1; D: .; J: TRBJ2-3; size: large; DNA: TGTGCCAGCAGCTTAGCGGGGTTAGACTACACAGATACGCAGTATTTT; CDR3: CASSLAGLDYTDTQYF
V: TRBV7-8; D: .; J: TRBJ2-1; size: large; DNA: TGTGCCAGCAGCTTTGCGGGCTCCAATGAGCAGTTCTTC; CDR3: CASSFAGSNEQFF
V: TRBV2; D: .; J: TRBJ2-7; size: large; DNA: TGTGCCAGCAGTGAAGTAAGGAGCACTTCCTACGAGCAGTACTTC; CDR3: CASSEVRSTSYEQYF
V: TRBV29-1; D: TRBD2; J: TRBJ2-1; size: large; DNA: TGCAGCGGTGGACTAGCGGGAGTCAATGAGCAGTTCTTC; CDR3: CSGGLAGVNEQFF
V: TRBV20-1; D: TRBD1; J: TRBJ2-7; size: .; DNA: TGCAGTGCTCTTCCGAGGACAGGGGGTATCGAGCAGTACTTC; CDR3: CSALPRTGGIEQYF
V: TRBV4-1; D: TRBD2; J: TRBJ2-2; size: few; DNA: TGCGCCAGCAGCCAAGAGGGGGGGGACCTTGGCACCGGGGAGCTGTTTTTT; CDR3: CASSQEGGDLGTGELFF
V: TRBV6-5; D: TRBD2; J: TRBJ2-1; size: large; DNA: TGTGCCAGCAGTTTAGCGGGCCTCTCCTACAATGAGCAGTTCTTC; CDR3: CASSLAGLSYNEQFF
V: TRBV20-1; D: .; J: TRBJ1-2; size: few; DNA: TGCAGTGCTCCCCCCCAGGGAGAGGTTGATGGCTACACCTTC; CDR3: CSAPPQGEVDGYTF
V: TRBV5-1; D: TRBD2; J: TRBJ2-5; size: large; DNA: TGCGCCAGCAGCTCCGAGTGGGAGGGCCAAGAGACCCAGTACTTC; CDR3: CASSSEWEGQETQYF
V: TRBV24-1; D: TRBD2; J: TRBJ2-1; size: large; DNA: TGTGCCACCAGTGATTTCCCTAGCGGGAATGGGGTGAATGAGCAGTTCTTC; CDR3: CATSDFPSGNGVNEQFF
V: TRBV5-6; D: .; J: TRBJ2-3; size: large; DNA: TGTGCCAGCAGCTTGAAGGACCCCACAGATACGCAGTATTTT; CDR3: CASSLKDPTDTQYF
V: TRBV7-9; D: TRBD1; J: TRBJ2-5; size: large; DNA: TGTGCCAGCAGCTTTCAGGGACAGCGGTACCAAGAGACCCAGTACTTC; CDR3: CASSFQGQRYQETQYF
V: TRBV27; D: TRBD1; J: TRBJ2-6; size: .; DNA: TGTGCCAGCAGTTGGAACAGGCTGGGGACAGGAGGCTCTGGGGCCAACGTCCTGACTTTC; CDR3: CASSWNRLGTGGSGANVLTF
V: TRBV7-8; D: .; J: TRBJ1-2; size: large; DNA: TGTGCCAGCAGCTTAGTGGGAGGCCTTGCTAACTATGGCTACACCTTC; CDR3: CASSLVGGLANYGYTF
V: TRBV19; D: .; J: TRBJ2-7; size: large; DNA: TGTGCCAGTAGTGCGACTAAGGGGATCCCCTACGAGCAGTACTTC; CDR3: CASSATKGIPYEQYF
V: TRBV7-9; D: .; J: TRBJ2-1; size: hyperexpanded; DNA: TGTGCCAGCAGCTTACTTCGGGTAAGCTCCTACAATGAGCAGTTCTTC; CDR3: CASSLLRVSSYNEQFF
V: TRBV6-5; D: .; J: TRBJ1-2; size: large; DNA: TGTGCCAGCAGTTACTCGGAGGCAGATGCCTATGGCTACACCTTC; CDR3: CASSYSEADAYGYTF
V: TRBV5-1; D: .; J: TRBJ2-7; size: large; DNA: TGCGCCAGCAGCTTAATCGACAAATCCTACGAGCAGTACTTC; CDR3: CASSLIDKSYEQYF
V: TRBV5-1; D: .; J: TRBJ2-1; size: few; DNA: TGCGCCAGCAGCTTGTGGGGAGGCCGGGGGAGGCAGAATGAGCAGTTCTTC; CDR3: CASSLWGGRGRQNEQFF
V: TRBV7-8; D: .; J: TRBJ2-1; size: large; DNA: TGTGCCAGCAGCTTCGCAGGGCACAATGAGCAGTTCTTC; CDR3: CASSFAGHNEQFF
V: TRBV27; D: .; J: TRBJ2-7; size: .; DNA: TGTGCCAGCAGTTTAGACAGAAGCTACGAGCAGTACTTC; CDR3: CASSLDRSYEQYF
V: TRBV7-9; D: TRBD2; J: TRBJ2-1; size: hyperexpanded; DNA: TGTGCCAGCAGCTTACCGGCCGGGGTGTCGGGAGGGGGATACAATGAGCAGTTCTTC; CDR3: CASSLPAGVSGGGYNEQFF
V: TRBV27; D: .; J: TRBJ2-1; size: .; DNA: TGTGCCAGCAGACAGGACAGCACCTACAATGAGCAGTTCTTC; CDR3: CASRQDSTYNEQFF
V: TRBV6-1; D: .; J: TRBJ2-5; size: .; DNA: TGTGCCAGCAGTGTCGTAACAGCCGTGGTGGGGGACTTC; CDR3: CASSVVTAVVGDF
V: TRBV4-2; D: .; J: TRBJ2-1; size: few; DNA: TGTGCCAGCAGCCACCTCATGGTGGGTTTCGGCCAGGGGATGAGTGAGCAGTTCTTC; CDR3: CASSHLMVGFGQGMSEQFF
V: TRBV6-6; D: .; J: TRBJ1-1; size: large; DNA: TGTGCCAGCATCGAGGGGGTCACTGAAGCTTTCTTT; CDR3: CASIEGVTEAFF
V: TRBV2; D: TRBD2; J: TRBJ2-2; size: large; DNA: TGTGCCAGCAGTGAAGGACTAGCGTCCACCGGGGAGCTGTTTTTT; CDR3: CASSEGLASTGELFF
V: TRBV7-8; D: .; J: TRBJ2-7; size: large; DNA: TGTGCCAGCAGCTTAGAACCTTCTTCCTACGAGCAGTACTTC; CDR3: CASSLEPSSYEQYF
V: TRBV6-2/TRBV6-3; D: .; J: TRBJ1-1; size: large; DNA: TGTGCCAGCAGCCTATATTCGGGAGGCACTGAAGCTTTCTTT; CDR3: CASSLYSGGTEAFF
V: TRBV20-1; D: .; J: TRBJ2-1; size: .; DNA: TGCAGTGCTGAGGGAAATGAGCAGTTCTTC; CDR3: CSAEGNEQFF
V: TRBV12-3/TRBV12-4; D: .; J: TRBJ1-2; size: large; DNA: TGTGCCAGCACGTCTAGTTGGGATGGCTACACCTTC; CDR3: CASTSSWDGYTF